A single T cell receptor (beta chain) is shown here with its context. This sample was included in a study of graft-versus-host responses after intestinal transplantation. General study points: Early declines in HvG clones that occurred post-transplant were associated with peak circulating GvH clone levels.

Irradiated stimulators labeled with violet dye, about 200,000 in number, were plated with about 200,000 CFSE-labeled responders. The authors sorted proliferating CFSE-low CD3+CD4+ and CD3+CD8+ responders after the reaction. From germline, CDR1 is SNHLY and CDR2 FYNNEI. This CDR3 contains 13 residues. V was trimmed by 5 bases and J by 2 bases, leaving 7 bases between them. Assay: immunoSEQ multiplex PCR; the TCRdb copy retains only in-frame clones and omits some. Here the sample spans roughly 15,000 clones, 35% being singletons. The sample in question was alloreactive CD8+ T cells from a mixed lymphocyte reaction culture, obtained before intestinal transplant. Documented subset: CFSE-low proliferating T cells sorted from roughly six-day pre-transplant mixed lymphocyte reaction (GvH or HvG direction). The sequence came from a human patient who received an intestinal transplant. The chain carries TRBV2 and TRBJ1-3; possible D gene TRBD1, 5 bases. The DNA for the CDR3 is TGTGCCAGCAGTCGACAGACTGGAAACACCATATATTTT. Residues: CASSRQTGNTIYF.